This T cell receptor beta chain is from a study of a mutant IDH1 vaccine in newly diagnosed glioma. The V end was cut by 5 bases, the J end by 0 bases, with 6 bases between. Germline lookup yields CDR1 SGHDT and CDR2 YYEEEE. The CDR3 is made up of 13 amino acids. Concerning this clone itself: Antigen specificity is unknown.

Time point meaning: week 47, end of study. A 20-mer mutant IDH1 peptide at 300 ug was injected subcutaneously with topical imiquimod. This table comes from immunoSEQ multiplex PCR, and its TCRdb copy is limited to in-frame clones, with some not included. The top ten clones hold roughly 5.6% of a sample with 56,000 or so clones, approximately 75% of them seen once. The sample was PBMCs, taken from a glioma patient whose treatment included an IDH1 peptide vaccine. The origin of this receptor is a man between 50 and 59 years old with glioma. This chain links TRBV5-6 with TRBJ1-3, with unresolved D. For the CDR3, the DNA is TGTGCCAGCAGATGGACCTCTGGAAACACCATATATTTT. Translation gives CASRWTSGNTIYF.